One sample yielded the 3 T cell receptor beta chains listed below, sequenced in a study of T-cell reconstitution after alpha-beta-depleted transplantation in children. Unique molecular identifiers were used to barcode this TCRbeta library. TCRdb fed the PCR reads into MiXCR, producing one record per CDR3 protein. Of 250,000 to 300,000 distinct CDR3 sequences listed, about 9.4% are singletons. This specimen consisted of PBMCs, obtained before TCRalphabeta/CD19-depleted stem cell transplant. All receptors come from a boy in the first two years of life with acute myeloid leukemia, due to receive a stem cell transplant.

This clonotype has a count of ten or more. The V call is TRBV10-3, the J call TRBJ2-2, with D possibly being TRBD1 (5 bases). In germline, CDR1 is ENHRY, CDR2 SYGVKD. This CDR3 comprises 14 residues. V lost 3 bases, J lost 2 bases, and 7 bases lay in between. CDR3 DNA: TGTGCCATCAGTGACAGGGTTAACACCGGGGAGCTGTTTTTT. As protein: CAISDRVNTGELFF.

V is TRBV19 and J is TRBJ2-6; D call uncertain. The CDR3 spans 14 residues. V was trimmed by 3 bases and J by 1 base, leaving 4 bases between them. Germline V gene lookup returns CDR1 LNHDA and CDR2 SQIVND (reference sequence). The CDR3 here is CASSISSGANVLTF. In DNA form, the CDR3 reads TGTGCCAGTAGTATCTCTTCTGGGGCCAACGTCCTGACTTTC.

The sample holds a few counts of this clonotype. The rearrangement uses TRBV5-1 and TRBJ2-3; 10 bases line up with TRBD1. J gave up 2 bases and V 0 bases, and 12 bases lay outside the gene matches. The CDR3 has 19 amino acids. The germline V gene encodes CDR1 SGHRS and CDR2 YFSETQ. The CDR3 DNA reads as TGCGCCAGCAGCTTGGAGGGGACAGGGGCCCCACTTTTCACAGATACGCAGTATTTT. Its translation is CASSLEGTGAPLFTDTQYF.